The text below deals with one T cell receptor beta chain. With 60 Vbeta and 13 Jbeta primers, the PCR was carried out. Clones were sequenced by immunoSEQ multiplex PCR, and TCRdb holds only the in-frame ones, with some missing. The sample has 65,000 to 75,000 clones, about two thirds seen once. This specimen comes from a study of cytomegalovirus exposure and HLA in healthy donors. The CDR3 covers 14 residues. CDR1 is SQVTM, CDR2 ANQGSEA, per germline. With 6 bases removed from V and 1 base from J, the gap between germline ends came to 12 bases. The source material was PBMCs. V gene TRBV29-1 combines with J gene TRBJ2-2; D is possibly TRBD2 (6 bases). The receptor was derived from a woman aged 30 to 39 in good health and CMV-seronegative. The CDR3 region is CSVAGRQNTGELFF. The DNA for the CDR3 is TGCAGCGTGGCGGGGAGGCAGAACACCGGGGAGCTGTTTTTT.